A single sample is the source of the 21 T cell receptor beta chains below, sequenced in a study of HIV-infected patients and healthy controls. Follow-up blood was drawn about 14 weeks, roughly three months, after antiretroviral therapy began. No cell fractionation was done, so the repertoire covers all unsorted peripheral blood T cells. Alpha and beta constant-region primers primed reverse transcription of about 500 ng RNA. Separate chain-specific third strand synthesis with multiplexing indices produced the alpha and beta libraries. TCRdb reanalysed the 5' RACE reads using MiXCR and keeps one entry per CDR3 protein. The sample lists more than 3,500 distinct CDR3 sequences; less than 30% were seen once. Specimen: blood, collected during antiretroviral therapy. These receptor sequences come from an adult with HIV infection.

The chain employs TRBV12-3 or TRBV12-4 and TRBJ2-3, with a weak D call TRBD1 (6 bases). The CDR3 loop spans 14 amino acids. V shed 5 bases and J shed 5 bases, with 14 bases lying between them. CDR3 sequence (DNA): TGTGCCAGCAGTGCGCCTCAGGGGCAAGATACGCAGTATTTT. Residues: CASSAPQGQDTQYF.

This chain uses TRBV19 with TRBJ1-2; TRBD1 agrees at 7 bases. V dropped 10 bases and J dropped 4; count of bases not matched to a gene: 6. Germline V gives CDR1 LNHDA, CDR2 SQIVND (reference sequence). The CDR3 length is 12 residues. The CDR3: CATSGQLYGYTF. CDR3 DNA: TGTGCCACCTCGGGACAGCTCTATGGCTACACCTTC. The full variable domain, rest sourced from reference TRBV19 and TRBJ1-2, is DGGITQSPKYLFRKEGQNVTLSCEQNLNHDAMYWYRQDPGQGLRLIYYSQIVNDFQKGDIAEGYSVSREKKESFPLTVTSAQKNPTAFYLCATSGQLYGYTFGSGTRLTVV.

Within the sample, this clonotype is medium-sized. The rearrangement joins TRBV4-2 to TRBJ1-1, with unresolved D. Per the germline V gene, CDR1 is LGHNA and CDR2 is YNFKEQ. The CDR3 totals 14 residues. With 0 bases removed from V and 8 bases from J, the gap between germline ends came to 13 bases. The CDR3 is CASSQDWEVTEAFF. The DNA for the CDR3 is TGTGCCAGCAGCCAAGATTGGGAGGTCACGGAAGCTTTCTTT.

By share of the sample, this clonotype is medium-sized. In nucleotides, the CDR3 is TGTGCCAGCAGCAGGGACGGATCCTATGGCTACACCTTC. Amino acids: CASSRDGSYGYTF. The chain has TRBV7-6 and TRBJ1-2, with D tentatively TRBD1 (5 bases). CDR3 length: 13 residues. V was trimmed by 5 bases and J by 4 bases, leaving 11 bases between them. CDR1 and CDR2 from the germline V gene are SGHVS and FNYEAQ.

The rearrangement uses TRBV20-1 and TRBJ2-1, with D perhaps TRBD2 (6 bases). Trimming stripped 0 bases from V and 9 bases from J, with 15 bases between. In germline, CDR1 is DFQATT, CDR2 SNEGSKA (reference sequence). The CDR3 spans 14 residues. DNA of the CDR3: TGCAGTGCTAGAGAAAGCGGAGGGAGCACTGAGCAGTTCTTC. Protein product: CSARESGGSTEQFF.

In this sample, this clonotype is medium-sized. The chain couples TRBV27 to TRBJ2-5; possible D gene TRBD1, 6 bases. The CDR3 consists of 18 residues. Trimming pared 0 bases from V and 7 bases from J, leaving 24 bases between. Germline loops: CDR1 MNHEY, CDR2 SMNVEV (reference sequence). CDR3 residues: CASSLSPGARGRRGTQYF. DNA of the CDR3: TGTGCCAGCAGTTTATCGCCCGGGGCCAGGGGAAGAAGGGGGACCCAGTACTTC.

By frequency in the sample, this clonotype is medium-sized. The chain combines TRBV7-9 with TRBJ2-2; D may match TRBD1 or TRBD2 (5 bases each). The CDR3 has 12 residues. V was clipped by 6 bases and J by 4 bases, with 6 bases between them. Germline lookup yields CDR1 SEHNR and CDR2 FQNEAQ (reference sequence). The CDR3 sequence is CASRRGTGELFF. CDR3 coding DNA: TGTGCCAGCAGGAGGGGCACCGGGGAGCTGTTTTTT. The entire variable domain, with the rest obtained from reference TRBV7-9 and TRBJ2-2, is as follows: DTGVSQNPRHKITKRGQNVTFRCDPISEHNRLYWYRQTLGQGPEFLTYFQNEAQLEKSRLLSDRFSAERPKGSFSTLEIQRTEQGDSAMYLCASRRGTGELFFGEGSRLTVL.

Judged by abundance, this clonotype is medium-sized. V is TRBV4-3 and J is TRBJ2-3; 8 bases map to TRBD2. This CDR3 contains 16 residues. V dropped 0 bases and J dropped 6; count of bases not matched to a gene: 8. Germline V lookup: CDR1 LGHNA, CDR2 YSLEER. The CDR3 region is CASSQDPGGAGDTQYF. In DNA form, the CDR3 reads TGCGCCAGCAGCCAAGATCCCGGGGGGGCCGGGGATACGCAGTATTTT.

This chain uses TRBV7-9 with TRBJ2-1; TRBD2 might be the D (5 bases). Germline CDR1 and CDR2: SEHNR and FQNEAQ (reference sequence). Trimming removed 5 bases from V and 8 bases from J, with 10 bases in between. CDR3 length: 12 amino acids. CDR3 region: CASSRTSYEQFF. The DNA of the CDR3 is TGTGCCAGCAGCCGGACTTCGTATGAGCAGTTCTTC.

The chain couples TRBV20-1 to TRBJ1-5; 7 bases line up with TRBD1. Germline V CDR1 and CDR2: DFQATT, SNEGSKA (reference sequence). V was pared by 1 base and J by 3 bases, with 9 bases of the junction left unmatched. The CDR3 consists of 16 residues. The CDR3 sequence is CSARGNDRANNQPQHF. The CDR3 DNA reads as TGCAGTGCTAGAGGCAACGACAGGGCCAACAATCAGCCCCAGCATTTT.

The chain recombines TRBV6-2 or TRBV6-3 with TRBJ2-1; D gene ambiguous. The ends were cut back, 0 bases at V and 2 bases at J, with 8 bases in the middle. From germline, CDR1 is MNHEY and CDR2 SVGEGT. There are 15 residues in the CDR3. This CDR3 reads CASSYSTWPYNEQFF. CDR3 nucleotide sequence: TGTGCCAGCAGTTACTCGACTTGGCCCTACAATGAGCAGTTCTTC.

Concerning this clonotype itself: A read error is possible here, since a much larger clone lies one base away. CDR3 protein: CSASRLSQGSYVQYF. DNA of the CDR3: TGCAGTGCTAGCCGACTTTCCCAGGGGTCCTACGTGCAGTACTTC. This chain connects TRBV20-1 to TRBJ2-7; TRBD1 might be the D (6 bases). The germline CDR1 and CDR2 sequences are DFQATT and SNEGSKA (reference sequence). This CDR3 region has 15 residues.

The chain's CDR3 is CASSDLKLRGEQYF. The CDR3 DNA sequence: TGTGCCAGCAGTGATTTGAAATTGAGGGGCGAGCAGTACTTC. This rearrangement joins TRBV2 to TRBJ2-7, with D perhaps TRBD1 or TRBD2 (5 bases each). The V end lost 3 bases, the J end lost 6 bases, and 15 bases lay between the germline ends. The CDR3 runs to 14 residues. Germline V CDR1 and CDR2: SNHLY, FYNNEI.

This chain joins TRBV18 and TRBJ1-1; 7 bases match TRBD1. The V segment lost 6 bases and the J segment 0 bases; nucleotides outside the gene matches: 10. Germline CDR1 KGHSH, CDR2 LQKENI. The CDR3 is 16 amino acids. The CDR3 spells CASSRGQAGMNTEAFF. CDR3 nucleotide sequence: TGTGCCAGCTCCCGAGGACAGGCCGGCATGAACACTGAAGCTTTCTTT.

The chain combines TRBV5-1 with TRBJ2-2; tentatively, D is TRBD1 (5 bases). The V gene lost 0 bases and the J gene lost 0 bases, with 12 bases spanning the gap. The CDR3 length is 17 residues. CDR1 and CDR2 (germline): SGHRS, YFSETQ. In DNA form, the CDR3 reads TGCGCCAGCAGCTTGGCCTGGCAGGGATCGAACACCGGGGAGCTGTTTTTT. It yields the protein CASSLAWQGSNTGELFF. The variable domain in full, with the rest retrieved from reference TRBV5-1 and TRBJ2-2, is KAGVTQTPRYLIKTRGQQVTLSCSPISGHRSVSWYQQTPGQGLQFLFEYFSETQRNKGNFPGRFSGRQFSNSRSEMNVSTLELGDSALYLCASSLAWQGSNTGELFFGEGSRLTVL.

This chain joins TRBV28 and TRBJ1-6; no clear D. V lost 5 bases and J lost 11, with 10 bases in between. Germline V gene data show CDR1 as MDHEN and CDR2 as SYDVKM. This CDR3 has 12 residues. CDR3 sequence (DNA): TGTGCCAGCAGTGCTCAACGGGCACCCCTCCACTTT. Translated: CASSAQRAPLHF.

Sample share makes this clonotype medium-sized. The chain carries TRBV7-2 and TRBJ1-4, with D tentatively TRBD1 (6 bases). Trimming left V 1 base short and J 11 bases short, with 11 bases between. Germline values: CDR1 SGHTA, CDR2 FQGNSA. The CDR3 runs 13 residues. CDR3 region: CASSLVGQGKLFF. The DNA of the CDR3 is TGTGCCAGCAGCTTAGTAGGGCAGGGGAAACTGTTTTTT.

Judged by abundance, this clonotype is medium-sized (0.01 to 0.1%). This chain connects TRBV7-2 to TRBJ2-7; no clear D. Trimming pared 1 base from V and 7 bases from J, leaving 11 bases between. The CDR3 consists of 13 residues. The germline V gene encodes CDR1 SGHTA and CDR2 FQGNSA. Here the CDR3 DNA reads TGTGCCAGCAGCTTAGAAGCAGAAAGGGAGCAGTACTTC. Its protein is CASSLEAEREQYF. Combining the CDR3 with reference TRBV7-2 and TRBJ2-7 gives the whole variable domain GAGVSQSPSNKVTEKGKDVELRCDPISGHTALYWYRQSLGQGLEFLIYFQGNSAPDKSGLPSDRFSAERTGGSVSTLTIQRTQQEDSAVYLCASSLEAEREQYFGPGTRLTVT.

Regarding this clonotype: It may be a read error: a sequence one base away is much more abundant. The chain employs TRBV15 and TRBJ2-2; no clear D gene. The V end lost 0 bases, the J end lost 7 bases, and 9 bases lay between the germline ends. From germline, CDR1 is LNHNV and CDR2 YYDKDF (reference sequence). This CDR3 contains 14 residues. In DNA, the CDR3 is TGTGCCACCAGCAGAGATTTCCCCCACGGGGAGCTGTTTTTT. This encodes CATSRDFPHGELFF.

In its sample, this clonotype was seen a few times. This chain connects TRBV20-1 to TRBJ1-3; D gene ambiguous. The V end lost 0 bases, the J end lost 2 bases, and 8 bases lay between the germline ends. Germline V gene lookup returns CDR1 DFQATT and CDR2 SNEGSKA (reference sequence). This CDR3 has 14 residues. The CDR3 sequence: CSARDLRAGNTIYF. For the CDR3, the DNA is TGCAGTGCTAGAGATCTGAGGGCTGGAAACACCATATATTTT.

This clonotype is medium-sized within its sample. This chain uses TRBV6-5 with TRBJ1-2, with a tentative D call TRBD1 (5 bases). Germline values: CDR1 MNHEY, CDR2 SVGAGI. The V gene lost 4 bases and the J gene lost 3 bases, with 15 bases spanning the gap. This CDR3 spans 15 amino acids. The DNA for the CDR3 is TGTGCCAGCAGTTCTGGGAGGGGCCGTGACTATGGCTACACCTTC. This sequence encodes CASSSGRGRDYGYTF.